This T cell receptor (beta chain) was profiled in a study of T cell changes during pregnancy in multiple sclerosis (dated by TCRdb to about 2019). With regard to the full study: The study examined how the T cell repertoire changed over the course of pregnancy in women with multiple sclerosis.

Regarding this clone: Its antigen remains undetermined. Within one base of it there is no much larger clone, and no base qualities were kept.

Receptor libraries were prepared by the immunoSEQ multiplex PCR assay. TCRdb obtained this table from immuneACCESS and retained in-frame rearrangements with V and J assigned. These tables miss some clones; where compared with another copy, unresolved V genes account for less than half of the shortfall, and the remainder is unexplained. In this sample the table shows about 50,000 clones, around 90% of which occur a single time. The ten largest clonotypes hold nearly 0.4% of the sample. The CDR3 runs 14 amino acids, cysteine and phenylalanine included. The DNA shown is the 42-base CDR3, in frame from base 1. Trimming costs V 1 base and J 4 bases, and their ends lie 7 bases apart. CDR1 and CDR2, looked up from the germline V gene, are SGHNT and YENEEA.

This TCR was sampled from a female donor with multiple sclerosis, enrolled in a pregnancy study. Sequencing was performed on CD4+ T cells from peripheral blood mononuclear cells, taken after pregnancy. The chain is assembled from TRBV11-3 and TRBJ2-2, with the D gene call left open. The nucleotide sequence is given as TGTGCCAGCAGCTTAGTTGCAGGCACCGGGGAGCTGTTTTTT. This yields the protein CASSLVAGTGELFF.